The 16 T cell receptor beta chains given below trace back to one sample, sequenced in a study of blood T cell repertoires in COVID-19. The assay was immunoSEQ multiplex PCR, and TCRdb's table has in-frame clones only and misses some. The sample carries about 60,000 clones, approximately 82% recorded once. Material for sequencing was peripheral blood. Receptors originate from a man older than 75 with acute or convalescent COVID-19.

The chain links TRBV29-1 to TRBJ2-3; D unclear. There are 11 residues in the CDR3. The germline V gene has CDR1 SQVTM and CDR2 ANQGSEA. CDR3 DNA sequence: TGCAGTACAAAAAGCACAGATACGCAGTATTTT. It is translated as CSTKSTDTQYF.

This chain connects TRBV5-4 to TRBJ2-7; D is perhaps TRBD2 (6 bases). V lost 4 bases, J lost 0 bases, and 11 bases lay in between. CDR1 and CDR2 (germline): SGHNT, YYREEE (reference sequence). The CDR3 covers 14 residues. The DNA for the CDR3 is TGTGCCAGCAGCACTAGCTTGCTCTCCTACGAGCAGTACTTC. This encodes CASSTSLLSYEQYF.

This clone has just a few counts. The chain has TRBV29-1 and TRBJ2-3, with D possibly matching TRBD2 (6 bases). The CDR3 length is 13 residues. Deletions cut 0 bases from V and 3 bases from J, with 7 bases between. Germline V lookup: CDR1 SQVTM, CDR2 ANQGSEA. In DNA form, the CDR3 reads TGCAGCGTTGAAGAACTAGCAACAGATACGCAGTATTTT. Its protein product is CSVEELATDTQYF.

This clone was counted a few times. This chain joins TRBV5-4 and TRBJ2-3; a weak D match, TRBD2 (5 bases). The V gene lost 0 bases and the J gene lost 0 bases, with 14 bases spanning the gap. CDR3 length equals 17 residues. Germline V gene data show CDR1 as SGHNT and CDR2 as YYREEE (reference sequence). For the CDR3, the DNA is TGTGCCAGCAGCTTGGGTTTGAGGGCCACTAGCACAGATACGCAGTATTTT. Its protein is CASSLGLRATSTDTQYF.

V is TRBV6-5 and J is TRBJ2-3; the D gene is possibly TRBD2 (6 bases). V lost 10 bases to trimming and J lost 2 bases, with 19 bases between them. Germline V CDR1 and CDR2: MNHEY, SVGAGI. CDR3 size: 15 residues. The CDR3 sequence: CAITLGGSNTDTQYF. The CDR3 DNA follows: TGTGCCATTACGCTTGGAGGGAGCAACACAGATACGCAGTATTTT.

This chain connects TRBV3-1 (or the pseudogene TRBV3-2) to TRBJ2-3, with TRBD2 identical over 13 bases. CDR1 is LGHDT, CDR2 YNNKEL, per germline (reference sequence). This CDR3 comprises 19 residues. With 0 bases clipped from V and 4 bases from J, the junction kept 10 bases outside the gene matches. CDR3 in DNA: TGTGCCAGCAGCCAAGAAGAGGGGACTAGCGGGGTGAGGGCAGATACGCAGTATTTT. Translated: CASSQEEGTSGVRADTQYF.

The chain links TRBV6-6 to TRBJ1-1; TRBD1 matches 7 bases. Unmatched junction bases numbered 9, after V lost 7 bases and J lost 7 bases. The CDR3 runs 13 residues. CDR1 and CDR2 from the germline V gene are MNHNY and SVGAGI (reference sequence). This CDR3 reads CASTRSGGSEAFF. For the CDR3, the DNA is TGTGCCAGCACTCGCTCAGGGGGTAGTGAAGCTTTCTTT.

The rearrangement links TRBV19 to TRBJ1-5; no clear D gene. The germline V gene has CDR1 LNHDA and CDR2 SQIVND (reference sequence). Trimming took 11 bases from V and 0 from J, leaving 14 bases between them. This CDR3 is 14 amino acids long. CDR3 DNA: TGTGCCTCCAGCGGAGCTACTAGCAATCAGCCCCAGCATTTT. Protein product: CASSGATSNQPQHF.

This clone was detected only a few times. The chain couples TRBV5-4 to TRBJ2-5; TRBD2 matches at 11 bases. CDR1 is SGHNT and CDR2 is YYREEE in the germline V gene (reference sequence). V lost 4 bases and J lost 1; bases outside the gene matches: 0. The CDR3 contains 14 residues. The CDR3, as DNA: TGTGCCAGCAGCGGGACTAGCGGCCAAGAGACCCAGTACTTC. Translated: CASSGTSGQETQYF. The complete variable domain, with remaining parts taken from reference TRBV5-4 and TRBJ2-5, reads ETGVTQSPTHLIKTRGQQVTLRCSSQSGHNTVSWYQQALGQGPQFIFQYYREEENGRGNFPPRFSGLQFPNYSSELNVNALELDDSALYLCASSGTSGQETQYFGPGTRLLVL.

The V gene is TRBV24-1, the J gene TRBJ2-1; 12 positions match TRBD2. After removal of 0 bases from V and 7 bases from J, the junction contained 6 bases not matched to a gene. The CDR3 covers 17 residues. Looked up from germline, CDR1 is KGHDR and CDR2 is SFDVKD. The CDR3 DNA follows: TGTGCCACCAGTGATTTGGGGGGGACTAGCGGGTCTAATGAGCAGTTCTTC. As protein: CATSDLGGTSGSNEQFF.

This chain uses TRBV7-2 with TRBJ2-7, with 8 bases matching TRBD1. CDR3 length: 14 residues. Germline assignment: CDR1 SGHTA and CDR2 FQGNSA. The junction had 3 bases not matched to a gene; V was cut back by 2 bases and J by 3 bases. The CDR3 nucleotides read TGTGCCAGCAGCTTATCCGGACAGGGCTACGAGCAGTACTTC. Residues: CASSLSGQGYEQYF.

The chain joins TRBV20-1 to TRBJ2-1; the D is unclear. V was clipped by 3 bases and J by 8 bases, with 8 bases between them. Looked up from germline, CDR1 is DFQATT and CDR2 is SNEGSKA (reference sequence). This CDR3 comprises 11 residues. CDR3: CSASTEYEQFF. The CDR3 coding sequence is TGCAGTGCTAGTACGGAGTATGAGCAGTTCTTC.

This sequence joins TRBV6-5 and TRBJ1-4; TRBD1 matches 7 bases. Germline CDR1 is MNHEY and CDR2 is SVGAGI. With 8 bases clipped from V and 6 bases from J, the junction kept 9 bases outside the gene matches. CDR3 length: 14 residues. In nucleotides, the CDR3 is TGTGCCAGCGACTCCGGGACAGATCATGAAAAACTGTTTTTT. Amino acids: CASDSGTDHEKLFF.

J is TRBJ2-7 and V is TRBV5-1, with D perhaps matching TRBD1 (5 bases). The CDR3 spans 14 residues. Germline values: CDR1 SGHRS, CDR2 YFSETQ. Trimming took off 0 bases at V and 5 bases at J, with 12 bases between the two ends. In DNA, the CDR3 is TGCGCCAGCAGCTTGGGGACACTCCATAACGAGCAGTACTTC. Its protein product is CASSLGTLHNEQYF.

The chain joins TRBV11-1 to TRBJ1-1; D call uncertain. CDR3 length equals 15 residues. Trimming left V 6 bases short and J 1 base short, with 15 bases between. Germline loops: CDR1 SGHAT, CDR2 FQDESV (reference sequence). The DNA for the CDR3 is TGTGCCAGCAGTAAGTCGGGAGGGAGGAACACTGAAGCTTTCTTT. Translating gives CASSKSGGRNTEAFF.

This clone appeared a few times. The gene calls are TRBV6-5 and TRBJ1-2; 11 nucleotides line up with TRBD1. J lost 8 bases, V lost 1 base, and 9 bases had no gene match. Germline lookup yields CDR1 MNHEY and CDR2 SVGAGI. The CDR3 runs 16 residues. CDR3 loop: CASSYLVGTGGAGYTF. The CDR3 region has the DNA TGTGCCAGCAGTTACTTAGTCGGGACAGGGGGTGCGGGCTACACCTTC.